This T cell receptor (beta chain) was sequenced for a study of blood T cell repertoires in COVID-19. Study at large: The origin of the acute and convalescent COVID-19 samples was the United States, Italy and Spain. In each case, the material was cDNA or gDNA derived from T cells, B-cell-depleted T cells, or PBMCs.

In the authors' methods: How many nucleated cells were present was estimated from reference gene primer amplification. The repertoire was sequenced with immunoSEQ multiplex PCR; TCRdb's copy has only in-frame clones and lacks some. From that table come the V and J calls and clone size; the DNA was used to work out D and trimming. Of some 150,000 clones in the sample, roughly 89% are singletons; the top ten hold just under 4%. CDR1 and CDR2 from the germline V gene are SGHTA and FQGTGA. The CDR3 is 14 amino acids. The V gene end was trimmed by 5 bases and the J gene end by 3 bases; junction bases not matched to a gene: 4.

The chain carries TRBV7-3 and TRBJ1-1; 9 bases line up with TRBD1. This sequence originates from a woman aged 60 to 75 who had recovered from COVID-19. The specimen sequenced was peripheral blood. The DNA for the CDR3 is TGTGCCAGCAGCCTAGGACAGGGGTACACTGAAGCTTTCTTT. Encoded protein: CASSLGQGYTEAFF.